These 21 T cell receptor beta chains were sequenced from one sample in a study of T cells in Graves' hyperthyroidism and ophthalmopathy. Regions amplified from RNA transcripts were the TCR beta CDR3 regions. HTBI primers were used for first-round RT-PCR of the TCR CDR3. In TCRdb, the multiplex PCR reads were re-called with MiXCR into one record per CDR3 protein. Of 300,000 to 400,000 distinct CDR3 sequences in the sample, over 11% are singletons; the top ten hold around 23%. Material: blood. These receptors came from a woman in her twenties or thirties with Graves' hyperthyroidism.

At least ten counts were recorded for this clonotype. This sequence joins TRBV7-3 and TRBJ2-2; 10 bases line up with TRBD2. V gave up 5 bases and J gave up 7 bases; unmatched junction bases: 7. This CDR3 has 15 amino acids. CDR1 and CDR2 (germline): SGHTA, FQGTGA. CDR3 bases: TGTGCCAGCAGCCCCCTAGCGGGAGACGGCGGGGAGCTGTTTTTT. The encoded protein is CASSPLAGDGGELFF.

Ten or more counts support this clonotype. The chain is built from TRBV12-3 or TRBV12-4 and TRBJ1-5, with unresolved D. Trimming removed 5 bases at V and 5 bases at J, with 7 bases between. The CDR3 has 12 residues. DNA of the CDR3: TGTGCCAGCAGTCCCCGTTATCAGCCCCAGCATTTT. It translates to CASSPRYQPQHF.

This clonotype was recorded many times. The chain joins TRBV6-6 to TRBJ2-7; possible D gene TRBD2, 7 bases. The germline CDR1 and CDR2 sequences are MNHNY and SVGAGI (reference sequence). The CDR3 has 16 amino acids. V was shortened by 0 bases and J by 6 bases, with 18 bases between the two germline ends. Written as DNA, the CDR3 is TGTGCCAGCAGTTACTCGACGAGGGGGGGAACCGGCGAGCAGTACTTC. Protein: CASSYSTRGGTGEQYF.

The V and J genes are TRBV7-6 and TRBJ2-1, with 13 bases that match TRBD2. V shed 4 bases, J shed 4 bases, and the junction held 10 bases outside the gene matches. There are 18 residues in the CDR3. The germline V gene encodes CDR1 SGHVS and CDR2 FNYEAQ. CDR3 bases: TGTGCCAGCAGCTCTGGACTAGCGGGGGAAAGCTCTTACAATGAGCAGTTCTTC. It specifies CASSSGLAGESSYNEQFF. Complete variable domain (other parts from reference TRBV7-6 and TRBJ2-1): GAGVSQSPRYKVTKRGQDVALRCDPISGHVSLYWYRQALGQGPEFLTYFNYEAQQDKSGLPNDRFSAERPEGSISTLTIQRTEQRDSAMYRCASSSGLAGESSYNEQFFGPGTRLTVL.

This clonotype showed up many times. The chain uses TRBV19 and TRBJ2-2, with a tentative D call TRBD1 (6 bases). This CDR3 contains 14 residues. Germline CDR1 and CDR2: LNHDA and SQIVND (reference sequence). V was trimmed by 7 bases and J by 4 bases, leaving 13 bases between them. CDR3 protein: CASNQDRSTGELFF. As DNA, the CDR3 is TGTGCCAGTAATCAGGACAGAAGCACCGGGGAGCTGTTTTTT.

This clonotype came up a few times. The chain is built from TRBV6-1 and TRBJ2-3; D tentatively reads TRBD1 or TRBD2 (5 bases each). Trimming pared 9 bases from V and 0 bases from J, leaving 10 bases between. The CDR3 contains 13 residues. The V gene's germline CDR1 is MNHNS and CDR2 SASEGT. The CDR3 nucleotides read TGTGCCAGTGGGGGTTTTAGCACAGATACGCAGTATTTT. Amino acid sequence: CASGGFSTDTQYF.

The sample holds many counts of this clonotype. The chain recombines TRBV20-1 with TRBJ2-3, with 8 bases that match TRBD1. The CDR3 consists of 14 residues. The V gene end was trimmed by 1 base and the J gene end by 5 bases; junction bases not matched to a gene: 5. The germline V gene encodes CDR1 DFQATT and CDR2 SNEGSKA (reference sequence). Here the CDR3 reads CSARAGGRRDTQYF. As DNA, the CDR3 is TGCAGTGCTAGAGCAGGGGGCAGAAGAGATACGCAGTATTTT.

This clonotype has ten or more counts. CDR3 bases: TGTGCCAGCAGCCGGGAGCGAGTCACGTACGAGCAGTACTTC. Translation: CASSRERVTYEQYF. This chain links TRBV12-3 or TRBV12-4 with TRBJ2-7; TRBD2 is a possible D gene (6 bases). Between the trimmed V and J ends, which lost 6 bases and 4 bases, there was a span of 16 bases. CDR3 length equals 14 residues.

This clonotype was seen at least ten times. V gene TRBV12-3 or TRBV12-4 combines with J gene TRBJ2-2; 9 bases fit TRBD2. After removal of 6 bases from V and 0 bases from J, the junction contained 14 bases not matched to a gene. The CDR3 is 19 residues long. The DNA for the CDR3 is TGTGCCAGCAGCCCTGATCAGACTGGCGGGAGGGCGAACACCGGGGAGCTGTTTTTT. Its translation: CASSPDQTGGRANTGELFF.

This clonotype has a count of ten or more. This chain connects TRBV28 to TRBJ1-2; no reliable D call. CDR1 and CDR2 (germline): MDHEN, SYDVKM. The CDR3 has 12 amino acids. V gave up 10 bases and J gave up 3 bases, with 12 bases separating them. DNA of the CDR3: TGTGCCACCAATTCCGGAGACTATGGCTACACCTTC. This sequence encodes CATNSGDYGYTF.

The genes are TRBV20-1 and TRBJ1-5, with D possibly matching TRBD1 (6 bases). V lost 5 bases and J 0 bases, leaving 11 bases between the germline ends. The CDR3 runs 14 residues. The germline gives CDR1 DFQATT, CDR2 SNEGSKA (reference sequence). DNA for the CDR3: TGCAGTGCTTTTACAGGGCTTAGCAATCAGCCCCAGCATTTT. Translating gives CSAFTGLSNQPQHF.

The genes are TRBV24-1 and TRBJ2-1, with 9 bases identical to TRBD2. V shed 1 base, J shed 6 bases, and the junction held 6 bases outside the gene matches. The CDR3 totals 16 residues. CDR1 is KGHDR, CDR2 SFDVKD, per germline. Here the CDR3 reads CATSDFSGRKLNEQFF. CDR3 sequence (DNA): TGTGCCACCAGTGATTTTAGCGGGAGAAAACTCAATGAGCAGTTCTTC.

The chain carries TRBV28 and TRBJ2-7, with D possibly matching TRBD1 (7 bases). This CDR3 has 13 residues. The germline V gene has CDR1 MDHEN and CDR2 SYDVKM. Trimming left V 8 bases short and J 1 base short, with 12 bases between. The CDR3 DNA is TGTGCCAGCGTCCAGGGGGGTTCCTACGAGCAGTACTTC. Translation: CASVQGGSYEQYF.

The chain links TRBV30 to TRBJ2-1; D remains ambiguous. The CDR3 runs to 13 residues. The germline CDR1 and CDR2 sequences are GTSNPN and SVGIG (reference sequence). V lost 4 bases, J lost 2 bases, and 9 bases lay in between. CDR3 in DNA: TGTGCCTGGATTCCCCCTACCTACAATGAGCAGTTCTTC. Encoded protein: CAWIPPTYNEQFF.

V is TRBV20-1 and J is TRBJ1-2; maybe TRBD1 (6 bases). The CDR3 totals 13 residues. Germline CDR1 reads DFQATT; CDR2 reads SNEGSKA (reference sequence). Trimming took 3 bases from V and 3 from J, leaving 11 bases between them. The CDR3 bases are TGCAGTGCTAGGAACAGGGTGGACTATGGCTACACCTTC. Translating it yields CSARNRVDYGYTF.

This clonotype was detected ten times or more. The J gene is TRBJ2-7, the V gene TRBV28; the match to TRBD1 covers 9 bases. V lost 5 bases, J lost 3 bases, and 14 bases stayed unmatched. This CDR3 spans 17 amino acids. CDR1 and CDR2 from the germline V gene are MDHEN and SYDVKM. The CDR3 loop is CASSPILRDRAVYEQYF. The DNA for the CDR3 is TGTGCCAGCAGTCCCATTTTGCGGGACAGGGCCGTCTACGAGCAGTACTTC. Full variable domain (rest looked up from reference TRBV28 and TRBJ2-7): DVKVTQSSRYLVKRTGEKVFLECVQDMDHENMFWYRQDPGLGLRLIYFSYDVKMKEKGDIPEGYSVSREKKERFSLILESASTNQTSMYLCASSPILRDRAVYEQYFGPGTRLTVT.

This clonotype was detected many times. V gene TRBV7-9 combines with J gene TRBJ2-1, with 14 bases identical to TRBD2. The CDR3 sequence is 15 residues long. Germline lookup yields CDR1 SEHNR and CDR2 FQNEAQ (reference sequence). J was trimmed by 10 bases and V by 7 bases; bases with no gene match: 9. CDR3 in amino acids: CASIPGLAGEWEQFF. CDR3 nucleotides: TGTGCCAGCATTCCGGGACTAGCGGGAGAATGGGAGCAGTTCTTC.

In the case of this clonotype: A much larger clone differs by one base, so this may be a read error. The V gene is TRBV4-2, the J gene TRBJ2-1; D unclear. Germline V lookup: CDR1 LGHNA, CDR2 YNFKEQ. The CDR3 runs to 14 residues. V lost 6 bases and J 5 bases, leaving 14 bases between the germline ends. CDR3 loop: CASRLWAENNEQFF. For the CDR3, the DNA is TGTGCCAGCAGACTATGGGCCGAGAACAATGAGCAGTTCTTC.

The chain combines TRBV4-2 with TRBJ1-1, with 7 bases identical to TRBD1. The germline V gene has CDR1 LGHNA and CDR2 YNFKEQ. This CDR3 region has 19 residues. J lost 5 bases, V lost 0 bases, and 18 bases had no gene match. CDR3 amino acids: CASSQERTSWTGRGTEAFF. CDR3 in DNA: TGTGCCAGCAGCCAAGAAAGAACCTCTTGGACAGGTCGGGGAACTGAAGCTTTCTTT.

There are many counts of this clonotype. The chain recombines TRBV28 with TRBJ1-2; D perhaps matches TRBD1 (5 bases). CDR3 length: 14 amino acids. Between the trimmed V and J ends, which lost 4 bases and 7 bases, there was a span of 16 bases. The germline gives CDR1 MDHEN, CDR2 SYDVKM. CDR3 sequence: CASSSAGTLSGYTF. CDR3 DNA sequence: TGTGCCAGCAGTTCTGCAGGGACGCTGTCTGGCTACACCTTC.

This clonotype was seen repeatedly, ten times or more. This sequence joins TRBV20-1 and TRBJ1-6, with 8 bases fitting TRBD1. The CDR3 is 14 amino acids. The V gene's germline CDR1 is DFQATT and CDR2 SNEGSKA (reference sequence). Trimming took 2 bases from V and 5 from J; bases not matched to a gene: 2. CDR3 protein: CSARTGGDNSPLHF. As DNA, the CDR3 is TGCAGTGCTAGAACAGGGGGTGATAATTCACCCCTCCACTTT.